Given below is one T cell receptor beta chain in context. This clone was seen more than once but under ten times. Its antigen is unknown. No much larger clone exists at a distance of one base, and base qualities are not known. TCR CDR3 regions were amplified from genomic DNA by multiplex PCR using the deep immunoSEQ assay. For each cell subset, the extracted genomic DNA was distributed evenly across all wells of several immunoSEQ 96-well plates, and each plate served as one replicate. For sorted subsets, 200 to 250 ng genomic DNA, equal to 30,000 or so T cell genomes, was loaded into each replicate PCR. Purified libraries were quantified with a Qubit 3.0 fluorometer, sized on a Bioanalyzer 2100, and re-quantified with the KAPA Library Quantification kit. A separate single-read 150-cycle Illumina NextSeq 550 flow cell was used to sequence each immunoSEQ 96-well plate. The published analysis was carried out like this. The immunoSEQ output contained only junctional sequences without quality scores, so filtering could not match that applied to full-length reads. Sequences were annotated with PyIR, a Python wrapper for IgBLAST v1.9, and V/J genes and CDR3 were assigned using IMGT germline references. Reads with weak V/J assignments (E-value above 1e-6), missing CDR3, stop codons, out-of-frame junctions, or ambiguous translated residues were removed. A V3J clonotype was defined by an identical inferred V gene, J gene, and CDR3 amino acid sequence. The percentage overlap between two repertoires was calculated by dividing the number of shared unique clonotypes by the size of the smaller repertoire. Three approaches were used to assess repertoire richness: RTK rarefaction, the Chao1 estimator, and Recon v2.1 estimates of unobserved clonotypes. For all TCRbeta clonotypes obtained by the gDNA method from a handful of donors, generation probabilities were computed with OLGA. The table was pulled from immuneACCESS by TCRdb, which kept in-frame rearrangements only. Such tables lose some clones; where checked, under half of the loss comes from unresolved V genes, and the rest has no known cause. V, J and clone size derive from that table, while D and trimming were established from the DNA sequence. The sample table holds 740,000 or so clones, of which approximately 73% were seen once. The ten largest make up roughly 2% of the sample.

CDR1 and CDR2 were assigned from the germline V gene as KGHSH and LQKENI. The CDR3 contains 14 residues, cysteine and phenylalanine counted. The sequence is cut down to CDR3 DNA, 42 bases in frame from base 1. A distance of 17 bases separates the germline ends of V and J, which lose 5 bases and 8 bases respectively. The data stem from a study of shared clonotypes between healthy human individuals (TCRdb year 2020). The study in broad terms: The cohort included a few men and a couple of women between 18 and 49 years of age. Per donor, three plates each were used for CD4 naive and CD4 memory, two for CD8 naive, and one for CD8 memory. To estimate repertoire size and how much clonotypes are shared between individuals, the study performed deep sequencing of blood TCR repertoires from five healthy adults. To increase sequencing depth and limit assay-specific biases, TCR repertoire library preparation and sequencing were carried out by different laboratories using diverse techniques. Per donor, leukapheresis produced somewhere between about 0.9 and 9.5 billion PBMCs.

Results and caveats for the whole study, not just this receptor: Sampling was restricted to blood, and TCR repertoires in tissue are likely to differ from TCR repertoires in blood. Estimated clonotype richness was generally larger for naive than for memory subsets. Compared with non-shared clonotypes, the clonotypes found in all four sorted-subset donors had higher generation probabilities. The small number of donors limited the genetic and exposure-history diversity represented. Based on pairwise subsampling, the degree of clonotype sharing among donors was expected to be affected by sequencing depth. Sharing across a few donors was observed for 5% to 6.5% of naive CD4, 3% to 4% of naive CD8, roughly 2.3% of memory CD4, and roughly 0.4% of memory CD8 clonotypes. Even with the large sequencing depth, rarefaction of the sorted-subset datasets indicated that sequencing was incomplete.

Healthy HIV-negative adults with no recently reported acute infections or vaccinations were included as donors. All donors were Caucasian adults living in Nashville, Tennessee, USA. CD4+ T cells were enriched by magnetic negative selection; naive cells were then positively selected on CD45RA, and the negative fraction formed the memory subset. Blood was collected by leukapheresis, and PBMCs were isolated by Ficoll-Histopaque density gradient centrifugation and then cryopreserved in liquid nitrogen vapor phase. Analytical flow cytometry was used to check the purity and quantity of each magnetically sorted T cell population. Each sorted fraction had its genomic DNA isolated and then quantified by UV absorbance on a Nanodrop 2000c.

This receptor chain uses TRBV18 and TRBJ2-3; TRBD1 is a possible D gene, resting on 6 matching bases. The receptor's source is a woman in her 30s in good health. Sequences were obtained from memory CD4+ T cells sorted from blood. According to the study, the label for this sample's cell subset or site signals: CD45RA-negative fraction. The sequence in DNA is TGTGCCAGCTCAACCGGACAGTTCCCAGCTACGCAGTATTTT. Its protein product is CASSTGQFPATQYF.